The TCR beta chain described here comes from a study of cytomegalovirus exposure and HLA in healthy donors. Study-level points and caveats: In vitro, a few CMV-associated chains proved specific for CMV antigens. The sole available immune exposure information was CMV serostatus. A later analysis reportedly found fewer N-insertions in an Asian-associated ancestry cluster than the roughly 670-donor mean.

Primers: 60 Vbeta forward and 13 Jbeta reverse. Clones were sequenced by immunoSEQ multiplex PCR, and TCRdb holds only the in-frame ones, with some missing. The profile shows 150,000 to 200,000 clones, approximately 80% of them singletons. The CDR3 sequence is 16 residues long. The germline V gene has CDR1 SEHNR and CDR2 FQNEAQ (reference sequence). For this clone: The antigen is undetermined.

This TCR was recovered from a man aged 18 to 29 in good health and CMV-seronegative. The material sequenced was PBMCs. This sequence joins TRBV7-9 and TRBJ2-5, with 15 bases identical to TRBD2. The DNA matches TRBJ2-7 better at its end, which makes the J call doubtful. The CDR3 nucleotides are TGTGCCAGCGGGGGACTAGCGGGGGGCCCATCCTACGAGCAGTACTTC. It codes for CASGGLAGGPSYEQYF.